The 7 T cell receptor beta chains listed next were all sequenced from one sample in a study of cytomegalovirus exposure and HLA in healthy donors (dated by TCRdb to 2016 to 2017). Libraries were prepared through the immunoSEQ multiplex PCR assay. For the multiplex PCR, a mixture combining 60 forward primers for TCR Vbeta segments and 13 reverse primers for TCR Jbeta segments was used. TCRdb holds this immuneACCESS table with in-frame rearrangements only. Some clones are missing; in checked studies, unresolved V genes explain under half, and the rest has no known cause. This sample holds about 190,000 clones; 87% were observed only once. About 1% of the sample is held by the ten biggest clonotypes. The sequencing input was PBMCs. The receptors come from a boy between 2 and 10 years old in good health and CMV-seronegative.

The rearrangement joins TRBV6-5 to TRBJ2-1; D is uncertain. The CDR3 length is 13 residues. Germline V gene lookup returns CDR1 MNHEY and CDR2 SVGAGI. With 8 bases removed from V and 7 bases from J, the gap between germline ends came to 15 bases. The CDR3 nucleotides read TGTGCCAGCCGATCCCTAGTAATGAATGAGCAGTTCTTC. Translation gives CASRSLVMNEQFF.

Written as DNA, the CDR3 is TGTGCCAGTGCTACAGCGAACACCGGGGAGCTGTTTTTT. This codes for CASATANTGELFF. This chain uses TRBV6-6 with TRBJ2-2; D gene unclear. Trimming removed 9 bases from V and 0 bases from J, with 8 bases in between. The CDR3 covers 13 residues. Germline V gives CDR1 MNHNY, CDR2 SVGAGI (reference sequence).

The rearrangement joins TRBV7-3 to TRBJ1-2, with D perhaps matching TRBD1 (6 bases). The germline V gene encodes CDR1 SGHTA and CDR2 FQGTGA. This CDR3 is 13 amino acids long. The V end lost 5 bases, the J end lost 3 bases, and 10 bases lay between the germline ends. This chain's CDR3 is CASSPSGDYGYTF. The CDR3 DNA follows: TGTGCCAGCAGCCCGTCAGGGGACTATGGCTACACCTTC.

This clone showed up just a few times. This chain connects TRBV6-1 to TRBJ2-7; D ambiguous. Germline-derived CDR1 and CDR2 are MNHNS and SASEGT. The CDR3 extends over 15 amino acids. V was shortened by 6 bases and J by 3 bases, with 18 bases between the two germline ends. The CDR3 DNA sequence: TGTGCCAGCAGGTCCCTGTCAGAAGTCCGCTACGAGCAGTACTTC. It codes for CASRSLSEVRYEQYF.

The chain uses TRBV18 and TRBJ1-5, with 8 bases aligning to TRBD1. Trimming removed 3 bases from V and 3 bases from J; junction bases left unmatched: 1. Per germline, CDR1 KGHSH and CDR2 LQKENI. The CDR3 contains 14 residues. The CDR3 bases are TGTGCCAGCTCACCGACAGGGGACAATCAGCCCCAGCATTTT. Its protein is CASSPTGDNQPQHF. The whole variable domain, filled in from reference TRBV18 and TRBJ1-5, reads NAGVMQNPRHLVRRRGQEARLRCSPMKGHSHVYWYRQLPEEGLKFMVYLQKENIIDESGMPKERFSAEFPKEGPSILRIQQVVRGDSAAYFCASSPTGDNQPQHFGDGTRLSIL.

This chain joins TRBV30 and TRBJ1-3, with 7 nucleotides matching TRBD1. Germline CDR1 and CDR2: GTSNPN and SVGIG (reference sequence). J gave up 3 bases and V 1 base, and 0 bases lay outside the gene matches. This CDR3 comprises 13 residues. CDR3 amino acids: CAWSGQGGNTIYF. CDR3 sequence (DNA): TGTGCCTGGAGTGGACAGGGTGGAAACACCATATATTTT.

The chain employs TRBV6-1 and TRBJ2-2; perhaps TRBD2 as D (6 bases). There are 13 residues in the CDR3. The germline V gene encodes CDR1 MNHNS and CDR2 SASEGT. Deletions cut 7 bases from V and 9 bases from J, with 15 bases between. The CDR3 loop is CASKGTWDRELFF. CDR3 in DNA: TGTGCCAGCAAAGGGACTTGGGACCGGGAGCTGTTTTTT.